A single T cell receptor beta chain is shown here with its context. There is no known antigen for this receptor. Per-nucleotide qualities are absent, and no much larger clonotype sits a single base away. These data originate in a study of T cell responses to AZD1222 COVID-19 vaccine (dated by TCRdb to the early 2020s). With regard to the full study: TCR sequencing covered roughly 230 trial participants: around 210 given two doses of AZD1222 and some 25 given two doses of MenACWY control vaccine. Enrollment into the trials was organized by age into subgroups of 18-55, 56-69 and 70-plus years, and those subgroups contained around 150, 28 and 57 TCR-sequenced participants, respectively. What the study reported, not specific to this receptor: After two AZD1222 doses, spike-specific TCR breadth and depth were significantly higher than at day 0 and than in MenACWY recipients. The 56-69-year group was small, and its depth increase did not reach significance, likely because of low power. Participants were mostly white British and included more females than males, and it was suggested by the authors that clonal diversity may have been underestimated. Reportedly, close to half of the unique spike-specific TCRs recognized epitopes lying outside the regions that are mutated in the B.1.351 and B.1.1.7 variants. Conclusions about previously exposed vaccinees are limited because only 5 or 6 AZD1222 recipients were SARS-CoV-2 seropositive at baseline. The whole spike protein was spanned by vaccine-associated CD4 TCRs, and dominant responses were seen in regions 160-218 and 743-854. Because no day 14 peak-response samples were available, the repertoires could be characterized only after the peak T cell response.

The CDR3 regions of human TCRbeta chains were subjected to immunosequencing. In the original analysis: TCRs in the repertoires were compared against a reference library of SARS-CoV-2-specific TCRs that had been generated with the MIRA antigen-specificity platform. Breadth was defined as the fraction of unique TCRs that were SARS-CoV-2-associated. Depth was defined as the fraction of total T cells that were SARS-CoV-2-associated. Each spike-specific TCR was assigned to its reactive spike region and to a CD4 or CD8 class using the MIRA data. Log10-transformed breadth and depth values were compared by one-way ANOVA with Sidak's multiple comparisons tests. Drawn from immuneACCESS, this table holds only the in-frame rearrangements with V and J called that TCRdb kept. Clones are partly lost; checked studies trace under half to an unresolved V gene and leave the rest unexplained. V, J and clone size are those of that table, while D and trimming were read from the DNA. Present in this sample are approximately 60,000 clones, 86% of which were seen just once. The ten largest clones represent 6.9% of the sample.

Inclusive of the bounding cysteine and phenylalanine, the CDR3 is 15 residues long. CDR3 DNA is the only sequence kept; it has 45 bases, read in frame from the first base. The germline V gene (reference sequence) specifies LNHDA as CDR1 and SQIVND as CDR2. V was cut back by 7 bases and J by 2 bases, leaving a gap of 15 bases between them. What this sample's time point label stands for: about 28 days (+/-7) after the second vaccine dose. AZD1222 recipients with second doses at about 4 weeks or about 12 weeks were pooled, because spike-specific TCR depth and breadth did not differ between schedules. Vaccinee samples were obtained from the UK trials COV001 and COV002, which included a single-blind randomized controlled phase 2/3 trial of AZD1222 (ChAdOx1 nCoV-19) in healthy adults. For TCRbeta chain sequencing, PBMC samples were collected from trial participants at day 0 and at day 28 after the second dose.

Sequencing used peripheral blood, obtained 28 days after the second AZD1222 dose. The sequence was obtained from an adult who received the AZD1222 COVID-19 vaccine. The rearranged segments are TRBV19 and TRBJ2-1; TRBD2 is possibly the D segment (6 matching bases). The nucleotide sequence is TGTGCCAGTACCGACGCGGGGCGGGCCTACAATGAGCAGTTCTTC. The encoded protein is CASTDAGRAYNEQFF.